Below, 32 T cell receptor beta chains from the same sample are listed, as sequenced in a study of monozygotic twins with inflammatory bowel disease. TCRdb re-called the 5' RACE reads, yielding one record per CDR3 amino acid sequence without DNA. There are around 400,000 distinct CDR3 sequences in the sample, with around 2.5% held by the top ten. The sequenced sample was blood. These TCRs come from a human donor with ulcerative colitis or Crohn's disease, or a healthy co-twin of an affected twin (not recorded which).

The chain carries TRBV21-1 and TRBJ2-4; checking the TCRdb D call of TRBD2 is not possible without DNA. TRBV21-1 is flagged as a pseudogene. The CDR3 is 15 residues long. The CDR3: CASSPRLAGLNIQYF.

CDR3 protein: CASSPRAPGRTDTQYF. The V and J genes are TRBV6-2 or TRBV6-3 and TRBJ2-3; TCRdb picks TRBD1, but there is no DNA to check that call. CDR1 and CDR2 from the germline V gene are MNHEY and SVGEGT. The CDR3 covers 16 residues.

The chain carries TRBV6-2 or TRBV6-3 and TRBJ2-7; checking the TCRdb D call of TRBD2 is not possible without DNA. CDR1 and CDR2 (germline): MNHEY, SVGEGT. The CDR3 covers 13 residues. CDR3 protein: CASSEGLFYEQYF.

CDR3 region: CASSPIGGNEQFF. The chain has TRBV3-1 and TRBJ2-1; the D call from TCRdb, TRBD2, cannot be confirmed without DNA. Germline V gene sequence: CDR1 LGHDT, CDR2 YNNKEL (reference sequence). The CDR3 has 13 residues.

The chain joins TRBV11-2 to TRBJ1-3; TCRdb calls TRBD1, which cannot be checked without DNA. Germline V gene lookup returns CDR1 SGHAT and CDR2 FQNNGV. This CDR3 has 16 residues. CDR3 in amino acids: CASSLAAGITGNTIYF.

The V and J genes are TRBV6-5 and TRBJ1-1; lacking DNA, the TRBD1 call made by TCRdb goes unchecked. The CDR3 runs to 16 residues. Per the germline V gene, CDR1 is MNHEY and CDR2 is SVGAGI. The CDR3 reads CASSYSFGGESTEAFF.

This chain joins TRBV9 and TRBJ2-2; no DNA is available, so the TRBD2 call from TCRdb remains unchecked. CDR1 and CDR2 from the germline V gene are SGDLS and YYNGEE. The CDR3 loop spans 19 amino acids. Here the CDR3 reads CASSPRWASGSSYTGELFF.

This chain uses TRBV12-3 or TRBV12-4 with TRBJ2-2; TCRdb returns TRBD1, unconfirmable since there is no DNA. CDR3 size: 15 residues. This CDR3 reads CASSLRQINTGELFF.

V is TRBV7-2 and J is TRBJ2-3. The V gene's germline CDR1 is SGHTA and CDR2 FQGNSA. This CDR3 region has 13 residues. This CDR3 reads CASSSMGTDTQYF.

The rearrangement uses TRBV6-5 and TRBJ2-3; TCRdb returns TRBD1, unconfirmable since there is no DNA. CDR3 length equals 14 residues. The germline V gene has CDR1 MNHEY and CDR2 SVGAGI. The CDR3 region is CASSYSGGTDTQYF.

This chain connects TRBV7-2 to TRBJ2-4; lacking DNA, the TRBD1 call made by TCRdb goes unchecked. CDR3 length equals 16 residues. Germline assignment: CDR1 SGHTA and CDR2 FQGNSA. CDR3 residues: CASSPIETGWGNIQYF.

The genes are TRBV7-7 and TRBJ2-3; TCRdb lists TRBD2, though no DNA is available to test this call. Germline V CDR1 and CDR2: SSHAT, FNYEAQ (reference sequence). The length of the CDR3 is 15 residues. Here the CDR3 reads CASSPLASGTDTQYF.

The J gene is TRBJ2-7, the V gene TRBV14; the D call from TCRdb, TRBD1, cannot be confirmed without DNA. Germline V gene data show CDR1 as SGHDN and CDR2 as FVKESK. The CDR3 sequence is 16 residues long. The CDR3 reads CASSQDRAGTYGGQYF.

The chain has TRBV15 and TRBJ1-2. CDR3 length: 13 amino acids. CDR1 is LNHNV, CDR2 YYDKDF, per germline (reference sequence). The CDR3 sequence is CATREEGTYGYTF.

The rearrangement uses TRBV30 and TRBJ2-1; TCRdb proposes TRBD2, but this gene call is untestable without DNA. The CDR3 covers 14 residues. Germline-derived CDR1 and CDR2 are GTSNPN and SVGIG (reference sequence). CDR3 region: CAWSKTSFANEQFF.

The chain couples TRBV27 to TRBJ2-7; the D gene TCRdb calls, TRBD1, cannot be checked with no DNA. Germline values: CDR1 MNHEY, CDR2 SMNVEV (reference sequence). This CDR3 region has 12 residues. CDR3 loop: CASSLYGGEQYF.

This chain uses TRBV10-3 with TRBJ1-6; lacking DNA, the TRBD1 call made by TCRdb goes unchecked. Germline V gene lookup returns CDR1 ENHRY and CDR2 SYGVKD. There are 14 residues in the CDR3. CDR3 loop: CAISRDSNNSPLHF.

This chain's CDR3 is CASSANPGQGHEKLFF. The chain couples TRBV9 to TRBJ1-4; TCRdb selects TRBD1, and the lack of DNA leaves this call unchecked. The CDR3 loop spans 16 amino acids. CDR1 and CDR2 (germline): SGDLS, YYNGEE.

This chain connects TRBV20-1 to TRBJ2-3. The CDR3 loop spans 14 amino acids. Germline CDR1 DFQATT, CDR2 SNEGSKA (reference sequence). CDR3 sequence: CSAIQASSTDTQYF.

V and J are TRBV11-2 and TRBJ2-1. Germline assignment: CDR1 SGHAT and CDR2 FQNNGV. CDR3 length: 18 amino acids. This CDR3 reads CASSLELRSMSSYNEQFF.

The chain couples TRBV6-2 or TRBV6-3 to TRBJ2-7; checking the TCRdb D call of TRBD1 is not possible without DNA. CDR3 length equals 15 residues. Germline CDR1 and CDR2: MNHEY and SVGEGT. The CDR3 reads CASSSPSGGSYEQYF.

V gene TRBV4-1 combines with J gene TRBJ1-4. The CDR3 spans 18 residues. CDR1 and CDR2 from the germline V gene are MGHRA and YSYEKL. The CDR3 sequence: CASSQGYGRFATNEKLFF.

The chain has TRBV9 and TRBJ2-1. Germline values: CDR1 SGDLS, CDR2 YYNGEE. The CDR3 spans 14 residues. CDR3 region: CASSVASHNNEQFF.

The genes are TRBV2 and TRBJ1-1; TCRdb returns TRBD1, unconfirmable since there is no DNA. The CDR3 is 14 residues long. Germline V gene lookup returns CDR1 SNHLY and CDR2 FYNNEI. CDR3 sequence reads: CASFRGTGNTEAFF.

The rearrangement uses TRBV6-6 and TRBJ2-7; TCRdb lists TRBD2, though no DNA is available to test this call. From germline, CDR1 is MNHNY and CDR2 SVGAGI (reference sequence). CDR3 length equals 14 residues. CDR3 in amino acids: CASREREGAHEQYF.

The rearrangement joins TRBV20-1 to TRBJ2-3; the TCRdb call, TRBD1, lacks DNA for checking. The CDR3 spans 15 residues. Germline loops: CDR1 DFQATT, CDR2 SNEGSKA (reference sequence). Here the CDR3 reads CSAREGQGRSDTQYF.

CDR3 amino acids: CASSPTSGATDTQYF. V is TRBV6-1 and J is TRBJ2-3; without DNA, the TCRdb call of TRBD2 cannot be checked. Germline-derived CDR1 and CDR2 are MNHNS and SASEGT. CDR3 size: 15 residues.

V gene TRBV28 combines with J gene TRBJ1-5. CDR1 is MDHEN, CDR2 SYDVKM, per germline. This CDR3 region has 14 residues. CDR3 loop: CASSLNPHNQPQHF.

The chain recombines TRBV7-2 with TRBJ2-5; with no DNA, the TCRdb D assignment of TRBD1 cannot be verified. From germline, CDR1 is SGHTA and CDR2 FQGNSA. This CDR3 contains 15 residues. This CDR3 reads CASRGRGRPQETQYF.

The chain is built from TRBV5-4 and TRBJ2-7; TCRdb's D call of TRBD2 is untestable without DNA. The length of the CDR3 is 14 residues. Germline values: CDR1 SGHNT, CDR2 YYREEE (reference sequence). This CDR3 reads CASSPRDYPYEQYF. Using reference TRBV5-4 and TRBJ2-7 for the parts outside the CDR3, the full variable domain is ETGVTQSPTHLIKTRGQQVTLRCSSQSGHNTVSWYQQALGQGPQFIFQYYREEENGRGNFPPRFSGLQFPNYSSELNVNALELDDSALYLCASSPRDYPYEQYFGPGTRLTVT.

The chain is built from TRBV29-1 and TRBJ2-3. Germline V gives CDR1 SQVTM, CDR2 ANQGSEA. The length of the CDR3 is 11 residues. The CDR3 reads CSVGSTDTQYF.

This chain uses TRBV14 with TRBJ2-2; the TCRdb call, TRBD1, lacks DNA for checking. The CDR3 has 16 amino acids. Germline V gives CDR1 SGHDN, CDR2 FVKESK. The CDR3 is CASSLSTGMNTGELFF.